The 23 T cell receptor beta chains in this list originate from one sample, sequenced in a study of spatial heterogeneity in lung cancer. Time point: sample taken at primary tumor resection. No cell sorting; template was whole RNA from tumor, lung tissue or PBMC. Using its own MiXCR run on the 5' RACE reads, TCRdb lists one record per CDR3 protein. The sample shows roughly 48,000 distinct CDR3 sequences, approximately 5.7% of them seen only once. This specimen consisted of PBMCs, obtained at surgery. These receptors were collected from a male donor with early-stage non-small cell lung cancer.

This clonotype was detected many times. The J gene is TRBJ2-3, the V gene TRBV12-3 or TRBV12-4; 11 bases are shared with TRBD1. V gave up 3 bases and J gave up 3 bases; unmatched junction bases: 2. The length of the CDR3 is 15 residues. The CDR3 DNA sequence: TGTGCCAGCAGTTTCGGGACAGGGGGGACAGATACGCAGTATTTT. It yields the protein CASSFGTGGTDTQYF.

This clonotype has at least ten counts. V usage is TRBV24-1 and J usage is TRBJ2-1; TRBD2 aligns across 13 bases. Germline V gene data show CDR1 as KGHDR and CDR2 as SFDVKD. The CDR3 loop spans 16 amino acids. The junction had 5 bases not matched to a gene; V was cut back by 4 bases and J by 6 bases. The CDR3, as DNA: TGTGCCACCAGTGACTCCGGGACTAGCGGGGTCAATGAGCAGTTCTTC. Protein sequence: CATSDSGTSGVNEQFF.

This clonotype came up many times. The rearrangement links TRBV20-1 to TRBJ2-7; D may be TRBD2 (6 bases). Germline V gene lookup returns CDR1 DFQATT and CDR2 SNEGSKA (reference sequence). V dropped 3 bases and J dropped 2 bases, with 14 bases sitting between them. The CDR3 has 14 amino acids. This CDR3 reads CSARLPRGAYEQYF. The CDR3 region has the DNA TGCAGTGCTAGGCTCCCGCGCGGGGCCTACGAGCAGTACTTC.

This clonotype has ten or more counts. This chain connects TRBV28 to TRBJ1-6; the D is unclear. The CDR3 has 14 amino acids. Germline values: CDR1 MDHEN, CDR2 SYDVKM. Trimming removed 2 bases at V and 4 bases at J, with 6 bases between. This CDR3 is CASSLPLYNSPLHF. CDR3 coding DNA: TGTGCCAGCAGTTTACCGCTTTATAATTCACCCCTCCACTTT.

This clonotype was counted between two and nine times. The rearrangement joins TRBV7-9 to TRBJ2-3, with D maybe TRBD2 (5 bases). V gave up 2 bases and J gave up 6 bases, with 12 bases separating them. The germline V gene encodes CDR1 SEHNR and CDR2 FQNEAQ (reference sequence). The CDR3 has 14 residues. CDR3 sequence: CASSLFGIGDTQYF. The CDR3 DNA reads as TGTGCCAGCAGCTTATTCGGGATAGGGGATACGCAGTATTTT.

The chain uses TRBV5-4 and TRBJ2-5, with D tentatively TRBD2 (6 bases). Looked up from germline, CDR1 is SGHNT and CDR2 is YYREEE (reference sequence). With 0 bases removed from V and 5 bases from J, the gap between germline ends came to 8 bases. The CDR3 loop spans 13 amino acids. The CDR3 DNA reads TGTGCCAGCAGCTTGGGGAGGGATGAGACCCAGTACTTC. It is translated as CASSLGRDETQYF.

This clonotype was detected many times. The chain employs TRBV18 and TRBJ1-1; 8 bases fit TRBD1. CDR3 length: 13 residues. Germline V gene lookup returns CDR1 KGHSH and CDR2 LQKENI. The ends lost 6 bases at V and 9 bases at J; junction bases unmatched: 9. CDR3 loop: CASSQDRDQKAFF. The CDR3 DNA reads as TGTGCCAGCTCCCAGGACAGGGATCAGAAAGCTTTCTTT.

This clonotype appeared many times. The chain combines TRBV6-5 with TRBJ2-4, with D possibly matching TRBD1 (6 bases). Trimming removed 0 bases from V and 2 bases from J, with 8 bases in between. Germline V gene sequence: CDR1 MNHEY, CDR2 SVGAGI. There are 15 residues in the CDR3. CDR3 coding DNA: TGTGCCAGCAGTTACTCGGGACACCCCAAAAACATTCAGTACTTC. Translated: CASSYSGHPKNIQYF.

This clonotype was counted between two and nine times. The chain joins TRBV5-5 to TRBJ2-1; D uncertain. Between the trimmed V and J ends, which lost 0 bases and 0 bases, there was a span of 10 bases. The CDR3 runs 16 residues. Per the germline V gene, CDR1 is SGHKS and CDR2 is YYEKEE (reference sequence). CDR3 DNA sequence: TGTGCCAGCAGCTTGGACAGAGCGAGCTCCTACAATGAGCAGTTCTTC. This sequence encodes CASSLDRASSYNEQFF.

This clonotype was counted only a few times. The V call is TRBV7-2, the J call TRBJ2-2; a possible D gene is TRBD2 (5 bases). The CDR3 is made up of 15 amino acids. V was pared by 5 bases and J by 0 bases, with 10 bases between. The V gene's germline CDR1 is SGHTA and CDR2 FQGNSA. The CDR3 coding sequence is TGTGCCAGCAGCCGGGGTCCGACGAACACCGGGGAGCTGTTTTTT. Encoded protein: CASSRGPTNTGELFF.

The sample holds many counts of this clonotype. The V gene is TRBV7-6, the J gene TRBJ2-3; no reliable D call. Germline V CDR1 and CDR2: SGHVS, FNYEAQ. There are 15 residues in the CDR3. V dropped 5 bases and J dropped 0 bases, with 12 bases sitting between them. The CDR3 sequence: CASSLHETSTDTQYF. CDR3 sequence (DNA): TGTGCCAGCAGCCTACACGAAACTAGCACAGATACGCAGTATTTT.

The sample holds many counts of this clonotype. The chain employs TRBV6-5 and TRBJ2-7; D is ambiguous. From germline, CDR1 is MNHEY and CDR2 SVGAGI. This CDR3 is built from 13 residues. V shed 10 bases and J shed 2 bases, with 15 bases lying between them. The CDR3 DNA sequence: TGTGCCACCACCCCCGGGCCCCCCTACGAGCAGTACTTC. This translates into CATTPGPPYEQYF.

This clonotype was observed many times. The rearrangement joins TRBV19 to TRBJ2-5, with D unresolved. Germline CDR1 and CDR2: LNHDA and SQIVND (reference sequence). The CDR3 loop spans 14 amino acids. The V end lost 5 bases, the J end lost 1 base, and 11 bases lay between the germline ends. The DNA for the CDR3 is TGTGCCAGTAGTGTGACACAACGCCAAGAGACCCAGTACTTC. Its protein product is CASSVTQRQETQYF.

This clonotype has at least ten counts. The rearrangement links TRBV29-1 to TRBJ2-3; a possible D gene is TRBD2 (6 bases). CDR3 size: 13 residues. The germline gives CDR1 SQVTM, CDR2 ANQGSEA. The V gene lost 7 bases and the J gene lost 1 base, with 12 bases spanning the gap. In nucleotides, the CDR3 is TGCAGCGGGCGGGAATCTCGCACAGATACGCAGTATTTT. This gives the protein CSGRESRTDTQYF.

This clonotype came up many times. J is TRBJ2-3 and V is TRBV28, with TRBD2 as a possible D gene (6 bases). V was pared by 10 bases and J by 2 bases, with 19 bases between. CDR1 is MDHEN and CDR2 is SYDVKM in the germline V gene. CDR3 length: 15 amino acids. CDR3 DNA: TGTGCCATACTCCCCCGGAGCGGGTACACAGATACGCAGTATTTT. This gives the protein CAILPRSGYTDTQYF.

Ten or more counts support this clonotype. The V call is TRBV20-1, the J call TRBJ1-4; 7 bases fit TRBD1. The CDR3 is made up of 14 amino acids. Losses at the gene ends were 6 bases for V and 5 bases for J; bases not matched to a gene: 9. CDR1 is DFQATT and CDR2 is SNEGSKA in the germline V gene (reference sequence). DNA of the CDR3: TGCAGTGCGTACAGGGGTACTTTCAATGAAAAACTGTTTTTT. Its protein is CSAYRGTFNEKLFF.

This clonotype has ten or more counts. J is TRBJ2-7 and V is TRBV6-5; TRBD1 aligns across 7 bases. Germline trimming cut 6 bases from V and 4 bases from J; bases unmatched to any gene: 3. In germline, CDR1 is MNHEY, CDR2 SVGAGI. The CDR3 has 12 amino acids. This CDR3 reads CASSRTGYEQYF. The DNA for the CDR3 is TGTGCCAGCAGCCGGACAGGATACGAGCAGTACTTC.

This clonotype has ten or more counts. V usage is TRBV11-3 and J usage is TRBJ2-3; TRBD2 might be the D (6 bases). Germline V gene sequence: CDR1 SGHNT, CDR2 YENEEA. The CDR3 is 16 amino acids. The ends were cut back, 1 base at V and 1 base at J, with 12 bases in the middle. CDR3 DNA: TGTGCCAGCAGCTTAGGACCAGAGCGGGGCACAGATACGCAGTATTTT. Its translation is CASSLGPERGTDTQYF. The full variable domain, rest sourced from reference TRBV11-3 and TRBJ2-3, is EAGVVQSPRYKIIEKKQPVAFWCNPISGHNTLYWYLQNLGQGPELLIRYENEEAVDDSQLPKDRFSAERLKGVDSTLKIQPAELGDSAVYLCASSLGPERGTDTQYFGPGTRLTVL.

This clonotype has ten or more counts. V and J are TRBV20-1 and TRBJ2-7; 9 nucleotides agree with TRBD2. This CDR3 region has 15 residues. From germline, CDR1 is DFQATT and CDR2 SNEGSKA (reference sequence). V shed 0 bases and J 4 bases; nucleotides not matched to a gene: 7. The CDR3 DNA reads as TGCAGTGCTAGAGATTTAGCGGGAGTAGGGTACGAGCAGTACTTC. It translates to CSARDLAGVGYEQYF.

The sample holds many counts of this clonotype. CDR3 loop: CSARARGLAAYEQYF. The CDR3 coding sequence is TGCAGTGCTAGAGCGCGGGGACTAGCGGCCTACGAGCAGTACTTC. The chain combines TRBV20-1 with TRBJ2-7, with 11 bases identical to TRBD2. This CDR3 has 15 residues. J lost 2 bases, V lost 1 base, and 4 bases had no gene match. Germline V gene data show CDR1 as DFQATT and CDR2 as SNEGSKA (reference sequence).

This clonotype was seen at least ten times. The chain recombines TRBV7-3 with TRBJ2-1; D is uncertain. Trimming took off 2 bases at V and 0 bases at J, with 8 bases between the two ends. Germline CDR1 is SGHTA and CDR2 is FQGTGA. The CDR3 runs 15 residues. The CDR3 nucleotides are TGTGCCAGCAGCTTAGGACGGGCCTCCTACAATGAGCAGTTCTTC. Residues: CASSLGRASYNEQFF.

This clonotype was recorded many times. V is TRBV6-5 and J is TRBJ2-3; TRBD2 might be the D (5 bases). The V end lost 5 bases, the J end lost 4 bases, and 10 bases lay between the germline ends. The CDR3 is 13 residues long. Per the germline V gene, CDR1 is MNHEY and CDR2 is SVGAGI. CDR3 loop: CASSTLASDTQYF. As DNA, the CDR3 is TGTGCCAGCAGTACTCTAGCCTCAGATACGCAGTATTTT.

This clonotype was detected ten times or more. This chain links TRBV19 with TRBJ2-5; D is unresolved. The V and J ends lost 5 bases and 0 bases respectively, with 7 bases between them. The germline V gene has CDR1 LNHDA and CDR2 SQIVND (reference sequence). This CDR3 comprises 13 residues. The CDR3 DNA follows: TGTGCCAGTAGTCCGGAGTACCAAGAGACCCAGTACTTC. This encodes CASSPEYQETQYF. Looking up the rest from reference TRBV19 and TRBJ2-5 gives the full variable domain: DGGITQSPKYLFRKEGQNVTLSCEQNLNHDAMYWYRQDPGQGLRLIYYSQIVNDFQKGDIAEGYSVSREKKESFPLTVTSAQKNPTAFYLCASSPEYQETQYFGPGTRLLVL.